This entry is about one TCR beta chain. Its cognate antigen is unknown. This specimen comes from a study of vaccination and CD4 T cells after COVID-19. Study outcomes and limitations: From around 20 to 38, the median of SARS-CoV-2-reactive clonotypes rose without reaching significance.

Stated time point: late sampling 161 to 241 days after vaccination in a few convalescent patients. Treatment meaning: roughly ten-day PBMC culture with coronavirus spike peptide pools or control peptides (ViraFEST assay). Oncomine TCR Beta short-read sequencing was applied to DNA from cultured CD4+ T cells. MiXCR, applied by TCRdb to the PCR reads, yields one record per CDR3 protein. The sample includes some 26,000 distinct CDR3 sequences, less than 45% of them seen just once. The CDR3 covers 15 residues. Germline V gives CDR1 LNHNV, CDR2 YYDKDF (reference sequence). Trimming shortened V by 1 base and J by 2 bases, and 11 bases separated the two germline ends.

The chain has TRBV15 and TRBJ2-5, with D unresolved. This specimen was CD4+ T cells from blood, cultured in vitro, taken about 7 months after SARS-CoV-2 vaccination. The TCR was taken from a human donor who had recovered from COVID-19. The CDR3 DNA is TGTGCCACCAGCAGAGGGCCTTTCGGGCAAGAGACCCAGTACTTC. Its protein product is CATSRGPFGQETQYF.